Below are 9 T cell receptor beta chains sequenced from a single sample in a study of patients and donors after allogeneic stem cell transplantation. TCRdb re-called the RT-PCR reads through MiXCR, storing one row per CDR3 protein. The sample lists over 150,000 distinct CDR3 sequences; about 29% were seen once. The sample consisted of blood, either unsorted or a sorted T cell fraction (not recorded which). These receptors all stem from a human donor who was either an allogeneic HSCT recipient or a stem cell or donor lymphocyte infusion donor (not recorded which). It is not recorded whose cells these are; they may come from a transplant donor.

This chain connects TRBV28 to TRBJ2-7, with D unclear. The CDR3 loop spans 13 amino acids. Germline V lookup: CDR1 MDHEN, CDR2 SYDVKM. Trimming took 4 bases from V and 6 from J, leaving 13 bases between them. Written as DNA, the CDR3 is TGTGCCAGCAGTTCCCCCATTATAAGCGAGCAGTACTTC. Its protein product is CASSSPIISEQYF.

This clonotype came up many times. V usage is TRBV27 and J usage is TRBJ2-6; D remains unclear. The CDR3 consists of 14 residues. V shed 3 bases and J shed 0 bases, with 3 bases lying between them. Germline values: CDR1 MNHEY, CDR2 SMNVEV (reference sequence). CDR3 bases: TGTGCCAGCAGTTTGAGCTCTGGGGCCAACGTCCTGACTTTC. This codes for CASSLSSGANVLTF.

The genes are TRBV19 and TRBJ1-1; no clear D gene. The CDR3 runs 13 residues. The germline V gene has CDR1 LNHDA and CDR2 SQIVND (reference sequence). V lost 5 bases to trimming and J lost 5 bases, with 12 bases between them. The CDR3 spells CASSASRGTEAFF. The CDR3 coding sequence is TGTGCCAGTAGTGCATCCCGAGGGACTGAAGCTTTCTTT.

The chain carries TRBV7-2 and TRBJ1-6; a weak D match, TRBD1 (5 bases). The V and J ends lost 5 bases and 4 bases respectively, with 18 bases between them. Germline V gene sequence: CDR1 SGHTA, CDR2 FQGNSA. The CDR3 contains 17 residues. The CDR3 is CASSPWWGGVYNSPLHF. DNA for the CDR3: TGTGCCAGCAGCCCCTGGTGGGGGGGGGTTTATAATTCACCCCTCCACTTT.

As regards this clonotype: A read error may produce the germline difference seen at one junction end. The rearrangement joins TRBV9 to TRBJ2-1, with a possible D match to TRBD2 (6 bases). The CDR3 consists of 15 residues. Germline loops: CDR1 SGDLS, CDR2 YYNGEE. In DNA form, the CDR3 reads TGTGCCAGCAGCGTAGGGAGGGAGTGGTTCAATGGGCAGTTCTTC. As protein: CASSVGREWFNGQFF.

V usage is TRBV5-1 and J usage is TRBJ2-3; 8 positions agree with TRBD2. The CDR3 has 13 residues. V lost 0 bases to trimming and J lost 11 bases; unmatched junction nucleotides: 5. Germline loops: CDR1 SGHRS, CDR2 YFSETQ. The CDR3 is CASSLDAGGRQYF. The CDR3 DNA is TGCGCCAGCAGCTTGGACGCGGGAGGAAGGCAGTATTTT.

This clonotype showed up many times. This chain connects TRBV29-1 to TRBJ2-3; no firm D call. Trimming took off 7 bases at V and 4 bases at J, with 12 bases between the two ends. Germline V gene sequence: CDR1 SQVTM, CDR2 ANQGSEA. The CDR3 consists of 12 residues. The CDR3 protein is CSAWLVADTQYF. The CDR3 region has the DNA TGCAGCGCCTGGCTAGTTGCAGATACGCAGTATTTT.

V gene TRBV28 combines with J gene TRBJ1-5; D remains ambiguous. The CDR3 has 14 residues. Per the germline V gene, CDR1 is MDHEN and CDR2 is SYDVKM. Trimming removed 3 bases at V and 2 bases at J, with 8 bases between. The CDR3 bases are TGTGCCAGCAGTTTCATTATGGGCAATCAGCCCCAGCATTTT. The encoded protein is CASSFIMGNQPQHF. The complete variable domain, with remaining parts taken from reference TRBV28 and TRBJ1-5, reads DVKVTQSSRYLVKRTGEKVFLECVQDMDHENMFWYRQDPGLGLRLIYFSYDVKMKEKGDIPEGYSVSREKKERFSLILESASTNQTSMYLCASSFIMGNQPQHFGDGTRLSIL.

This clonotype was observed a few times. CDR3 region: CAITKTGWNEQYF. The CDR3 DNA follows: TGTGCCATCACCAAGACAGGGTGGAACGAGCAGTACTTC. The V gene is TRBV10-3, the J gene TRBJ2-7; 7 nucleotides line up with TRBD1. The V and J ends lost 7 bases and 5 bases, in that order; junction bases with no gene match: 8. The CDR3 has 13 residues. CDR1 is ENHRY, CDR2 SYGVKD, per germline.